This T cell receptor beta chain was sequenced in a study of control samples from healthy donors and cancer patients. V dropped 6 bases and J dropped 1 base, with 3 bases sitting between them. There are 11 residues in the CDR3. CDR1 KGHSH and CDR2 LQKENI come from the germline V gene. Clones were read by immunoSEQ multiplex PCR, and TCRdb kept only the in-frame ones, dropping some. Found here are over 150,000 clones, around 91% of them singletons; the top ten hold just over 1.4%. Sequenced: blood. The receptor's source is a woman in her 50s in good health. J is TRBJ2-5 and V is TRBV18; no clear D gene. For the CDR3, the DNA is TGTGCCAGCTCGTCCCAAGAGACCCAGTACTTC. This encodes CASSSQETQYF. Using reference TRBV18 and TRBJ2-5 for the parts outside the CDR3, the full variable domain is NAGVMQNPRHLVRRRGQEARLRCSPMKGHSHVYWYRQLPEEGLKFMVYLQKENIIDESGMPKERFSAEFPKEGPSILRIQQVVRGDSAAYFCASSSQETQYFGPGTRLLVL.